This T cell receptor (beta chain) was identified during a study of T cells in narcolepsy. General observations from the study: HCRT-specific and TRIB2-specific autoreactive clonotypes appeared among same-patient CSF and blood CD4+ clonotypes.

The CDR3 is 15 amino acids. Trimming took off 7 bases at V and 3 bases at J, with 16 bases between the two ends. Germline V lookup: CDR1 SGHDT, CDR2 YYEEEE. Clones were sequenced by immunoSEQ multiplex PCR, and TCRdb holds only the in-frame ones, with some missing. The table has tens of thousands of clones, roughly four fifths seen once; the top ten hold over 1.5%. Comment on this clone: Antigen: not known.

The source material was memory (CD45RA-) CD4+ T cells from blood. The source of this sequence is a human donor in good health. This chain connects TRBV5-6 to TRBJ2-2; D possibly matches TRBD1 or TRBD2 (5 bases each). CDR3 residues: CASSIGARDTGELFF. As DNA, the CDR3 is TGTGCCAGCTCGATCGGGGCGCGTGACACCGGGGAGCTGTTTTTT.